The 25 T cell receptor beta chains in this list originate from one sample, sequenced in a study of cytomegalovirus exposure and HLA in healthy donors. Vbeta (60) and Jbeta (13) primers were used in the PCR. Assay: immunoSEQ multiplex PCR; the TCRdb copy retains only in-frame clones and omits some. The sample contains a few hundred thousand clones, roughly 80% of which appear only once. The sequencing sample was made of PBMCs. These receptors came from a man aged 40-55 years in good health and CMV-seronegative.

This chain links TRBV6-1 with TRBJ1-5, with a weak D call TRBD1 (6 bases). Per germline, CDR1 MNHNS and CDR2 SASEGT. This CDR3 has 14 residues. The V gene lost 2 bases and the J gene lost 5 bases, with 10 bases spanning the gap. As DNA, the CDR3 is TGTGCCAGCAGTGAAACAGGGCAGGATCAGCCCCAGCATTTT. It codes for CASSETGQDQPQHF.

This clone was picked up a small number of times. Here the CDR3 reads CASSYGGWDSRYEQYF. The CDR3, as DNA: TGTGCCAGCAGTTACGGGGGTTGGGACTCGCGCTACGAGCAGTACTTC. The chain has TRBV6-5 and TRBJ2-7, with D possibly TRBD2 on 6 matching bases. The CDR3 is 16 residues long. V was cut by 2 bases and J by 3 bases, with 17 bases left in between. Per the germline V gene, CDR1 is MNHEY and CDR2 is SVGAGI.

The V and J genes are TRBV30 and TRBJ2-2; 11 bases are a match to TRBD1. Unmatched junction bases numbered 5, after V lost 0 bases and J lost 5 bases. The CDR3 runs 16 residues. CDR1 is GTSNPN and CDR2 is SVGIG in the germline V gene (reference sequence). In nucleotides, the CDR3 is TGTGCCTGGAGTGTAGGCTGGGACAGGGGGACCGGGGAGCTGTTTTTT. Its translation: CAWSVGWDRGTGELFF.

The CDR3 DNA reads TGTGCCAGCAGTGCTGACAGGTTGAAGGTTTCCTACGAGCAGTACTTC. Encoded protein: CASSADRLKVSYEQYF. The gene calls are TRBV6-1 and TRBJ2-7; D might be TRBD1 (6 bases). This CDR3 comprises 16 residues. Per the germline V gene, CDR1 is MNHNS and CDR2 is SASEGT. Trimming took off 4 bases at V and 1 base at J, with 17 bases between the two ends.

J is TRBJ2-2 and V is TRBV6-6, with 7 bases identical to TRBD2. Germline CDR1 MNHNY, CDR2 SVGAGI (reference sequence). Germline trimming cut 5 bases from V and 4 bases from J; bases unmatched to any gene: 4. The CDR3 covers 14 residues. This chain's CDR3 is CASSPGGPTGELFF. Here the CDR3 DNA reads TGTGCCAGCAGTCCGGGGGGTCCCACCGGGGAGCTGTTTTTT.

Comments on this clone: Because the CDR3 is missing its conserved closing phenylalanine or tryptophan, this is likely a read error. The chain joins TRBV7-9 to TRBJ1-2; the D gene is possibly TRBD1 (5 bases). Germline assignment: CDR1 SEHNR and CDR2 FQNEAQ (reference sequence). The CDR3 spans 13 residues. The V end lost 2 bases, the J end lost 4 bases, and 8 bases lay between the germline ends. CDR3 protein: CASSLQGLYGYTL. The CDR3 DNA reads as TGTGCCAGCAGCTTACAGGGTCTCTATGGCTACACCCTC.

The chain links TRBV4-2 to TRBJ2-5, with D possibly matching TRBD2 (5 bases). Germline V gives CDR1 LGHNA, CDR2 YNFKEQ. The V end was cut by 0 bases, the J end by 7 bases, with 21 bases between. CDR3 length: 17 amino acids. The CDR3 DNA follows: TGTGCCAGCAGCCAAGATTCCCAAGCGGCCCGAGTCCGGACCCAGTACTTC. This sequence encodes CASSQDSQAARVRTQYF.

The V call is TRBV29-1, the J call TRBJ1-4, with D perhaps TRBD1 (6 bases). V lost 6 bases and J lost 3, with 17 bases in between. The CDR3 runs 15 residues. Germline values: CDR1 SQVTM, CDR2 ANQGSEA. In nucleotides, the CDR3 is TGCAGCGTCCGCGGGGGGCGCAGGTCTAATGAAAAACTGTTTTTT. Amino acids: CSVRGGRRSNEKLFF.

This clone has only a few counts. The chain is built from TRBV9 and TRBJ2-2; TRBD1 aligns across 9 bases. The CDR3 sequence is 17 residues long. The trim removed 4 bases at V and 4 bases at J, leaving 11 bases unmatched. CDR1 and CDR2 (germline): SGDLS, YYNGEE. The CDR3 loop is CASSKTGQGVSTGELFF. CDR3 bases: TGTGCCAGCAGCAAGACGGGACAGGGAGTAAGCACCGGGGAGCTGTTTTTT.

The genes are TRBV5-1 and TRBJ1-2; 12 bases line up with TRBD1. Per germline, CDR1 SGHRS and CDR2 YFSETQ. J was trimmed by 7 bases and V by 4 bases; bases with no gene match: 8. This CDR3 has 15 residues. CDR3 protein: CASSPGQGAFVGYTF. For the CDR3, the DNA is TGCGCCAGCAGCCCGGGACAGGGGGCTTTTGTTGGCTACACCTTC.

This rearrangement joins TRBV18 to TRBJ2-1; 10 nucleotides agree with TRBD1. Germline CDR1 reads KGHSH; CDR2 reads LQKENI. Germline trimming cut 5 bases from V and 6 bases from J; bases unmatched to any gene: 10. The CDR3 spans 16 residues. CDR3 nucleotides: TGTGCCAGCTCAAAATCGACAGGGGGCTATTCCAATGAGCAGTTCTTC. It yields the protein CASSKSTGGYSNEQFF. Variable domain in full (rest from reference TRBV18 and TRBJ2-1): NAGVMQNPRHLVRRRGQEARLRCSPMKGHSHVYWYRQLPEEGLKFMVYLQKENIIDESGMPKERFSAEFPKEGPSILRIQQVVRGDSAAYFCASSKSTGGYSNEQFFGPGTRLTVL.

J is TRBJ1-2 and V is TRBV9; D perhaps matches TRBD1 (6 bases). Germline V gene lookup returns CDR1 SGDLS and CDR2 YYNGEE. The CDR3 loop spans 16 amino acids. With 0 bases removed from V and 3 bases from J, the gap between germline ends came to 15 bases. As DNA, the CDR3 is TGTGCCAGCAGCGTAGAACAGGGAAGTGCTGACTATGGCTACACCTTC. Translated, it gives CASSVEQGSADYGYTF.

The genes are TRBV4-1 and TRBJ2-7, with 7 bases aligning to TRBD2. V dropped 3 bases and J dropped 6; count of bases not matched to a gene: 11. CDR3 length: 15 residues. The germline gives CDR1 MGHRA, CDR2 YSYEKL. CDR3: CASSQYPGGIREQYF. CDR3 nucleotide sequence: TGCGCCAGCAGCCAGTATCCGGGGGGTATTCGCGAGCAGTACTTC.

This clone came up once. This chain connects TRBV18 to TRBJ1-1; D possibly corresponds to TRBD1 (5 bases). Germline assignment: CDR1 KGHSH and CDR2 LQKENI. The V gene lost 3 bases and the J gene lost 1 base, with 9 bases spanning the gap. This CDR3 comprises 14 residues. CDR3 region: CASSPGQRNTEAFF. The DNA for the CDR3 is TGTGCCAGCTCACCGGGGCAGAGGAACACTGAAGCTTTCTTT.

This clone appeared a few times. Other DNA sequences of this sample code for an identical CDR3. The chain has TRBV4-1 and TRBJ1-5, with 9 bases identical to TRBD1. Germline lookup yields CDR1 MGHRA and CDR2 YSYEKL. The CDR3 has 16 amino acids. V shed 0 bases and J 7 bases; nucleotides not matched to a gene: 7. This CDR3 reads CASSQDWGQGSQPQHF. CDR3 coding DNA: TGCGCCAGCAGCCAAGATTGGGGACAGGGTTCCCAGCCCCAGCATTTT.

V and J are TRBV5-1 and TRBJ2-7; 8 bases are shared with TRBD2. The CDR3 extends over 13 amino acids. Per the germline V gene, CDR1 is SGHRS and CDR2 is YFSETQ. The J segment lost 4 bases and the V segment lost 5 bases, leaving 5 bases of the junction unmatched. The CDR3 bases are TGCGCCAGCAGAAGCGGGAGTCTTTACGAGCAGTACTTC. This encodes CASRSGSLYEQYF.

The chain joins TRBV4-2 to TRBJ1-4, with a tentative D call TRBD1 (5 bases). Trimming removed 1 base at V and 7 bases at J, with 13 bases between. Looked up from germline, CDR1 is LGHNA and CDR2 is YNFKEQ. The CDR3 is 15 amino acids. The CDR3 DNA reads TGTGCCAGCAGCCAAGTGGACGACAGTTTTGAAAAACTGTTTTTT. Its translation is CASSQVDDSFEKLFF.

This clone has just a few counts. The chain carries TRBV6-5 and TRBJ1-1; no clear D. From germline, CDR1 is MNHEY and CDR2 SVGAGI. V lost 6 bases and J 4 bases, leaving 15 bases between the germline ends. This CDR3 region has 14 residues. CDR3: CASSIKYEGTEAFF. DNA for the CDR3: TGTGCCAGCAGCATCAAGTACGAGGGCACTGAAGCTTTCTTT.

This clone was recorded a few times. The V gene is TRBV6-5, the J gene TRBJ2-7; possible D gene TRBD1, 6 bases. There are 14 residues in the CDR3. Trimming removed 7 bases at V and 1 base at J, with 14 bases between. Germline lookup yields CDR1 MNHEY and CDR2 SVGAGI. The CDR3, as DNA: TGTGCCAGCACCCTCACGACAGGTTCCTACGAGCAGTACTTC. Amino acid sequence: CASTLTTGSYEQYF.

The rearrangement joins TRBV5-1 to TRBJ2-3; possibly TRBD2 for D (6 bases). Germline CDR1 is SGHRS and CDR2 is YFSETQ. V lost 6 bases and J 0 bases, leaving 14 bases between the germline ends. The CDR3 runs 15 residues. CDR3 DNA sequence: TGCGCCAGCACCCGTCTGCGGGATAGCACAGATACGCAGTATTTT. Its protein is CASTRLRDSTDTQYF. Together with reference TRBV5-1 and TRBJ2-3, the CDR3 gives the full variable domain: KAGVTQTPRYLIKTRGQQVTLSCSPISGHRSVSWYQQTPGQGLQFLFEYFSETQRNKGNFPGRFSGRQFSNSRSEMNVSTLELGDSALYLCASTRLRDSTDTQYFGPGTRLTVL.

V usage is TRBV7-6 and J usage is TRBJ2-2, with 7 bases fitting TRBD1. Trimming took 1 base from V and 7 from J; bases not matched to a gene: 18. Looked up from germline, CDR1 is SGHVS and CDR2 is FNYEAQ. CDR3 size: 19 residues. The CDR3 nucleotides read TGTGCCAGCAGCTTAGATACTCGCCTCGTCGGGACAGCCGGCGGGGAGCTGTTTTTT. The encoded protein is CASSLDTRLVGTAGGELFF. The full variable domain, its missing parts supplied by reference TRBV7-6 and TRBJ2-2, is GAGVSQSPRYKVTKRGQDVALRCDPISGHVSLYWYRQALGQGPEFLTYFNYEAQQDKSGLPNDRFSAERPEGSISTLTIQRTEQRDSAMYRCASSLDTRLVGTAGGELFFGEGSRLTVL.

Only a few counts were recorded for this clone. The chain couples TRBV9 to TRBJ1-2; the D gene is possibly TRBD1 (5 bases). The CDR3 is 16 residues long. Germline V gene lookup returns CDR1 SGDLS and CDR2 YYNGEE. V was cut by 4 bases and J by 1 base, with 17 bases left in between. The CDR3 DNA reads TGTGCCAGCAGCCCATGGGGGGAGGAATTTAACTATGGCTACACCTTC. Translation: CASSPWGEEFNYGYTF.

The chain is built from TRBV28 and TRBJ1-1; D is undetermined. The V and J ends lost 5 bases and 6 bases respectively, with 13 bases between them. The CDR3 covers 13 residues. Germline lookup yields CDR1 MDHEN and CDR2 SYDVKM. The CDR3 bases are TGTGCCAGCAGTCTGGACGGACTATCTGAAGCTTTCTTT. Residues: CASSLDGLSEAFF.

This clone was counted a single time. The chain is built from TRBV7-2 and TRBJ2-2, with a possible D match to TRBD1 (6 bases). From germline, CDR1 is SGHTA and CDR2 FQGNSA. The CDR3 runs 14 residues. The V end was cut by 4 bases, the J end by 3 bases, with 9 bases between. DNA for the CDR3: TGTGCCAGCAGCTACTACAGGGACACCGGGGAGCTGTTTTTT. Translation gives CASSYYRDTGELFF.

A few counts support this clone. The chain uses TRBV10-3 and TRBJ1-1; TRBD1 might be the D (6 bases). The length of the CDR3 is 13 residues. The V end lost 3 bases, the J end lost 7 bases, and 12 bases lay between the germline ends. Germline lookup yields CDR1 ENHRY and CDR2 SYGVKD. CDR3 protein: CAISDEQGGEAFF. The CDR3 region has the DNA TGTGCCATCAGTGATGAACAGGGCGGTGAAGCTTTCTTT.